Listed below are T cell receptor beta chains from one sample, sequenced in a study of T cells in Graves' hyperthyroidism and ophthalmopathy. In TCRdb, the multiplex PCR reads were re-called with MiXCR into one record per CDR3 protein. The sample holds roughly 570,000 distinct CDR3 sequences, roughly 46% seen once. Sample: peripheral blood or thyroid tissue (not recorded which). The source of these receptors is a woman in her late teens or twenties with Graves' hyperthyroidism. Each CDR3 is given with its conserved first and last residue. The order of the fields is V gene, D gene, clone size, J gene, CDR3 DNA, CDR3 protein. D genes are given only for firm matches. Part of the rows lack a size; the others show once, few, many or a class for expanded clones.

V gene: TRBV2; D gene: NA; clone size: NA; J gene: TRBJ2-5; CDR3 DNA: TGTGCCAGCAGATCACGCGGGAACCAAGAGACCCAGTACTTC; CDR3 protein: CASRSRGNQETQYF
V gene: TRBV7-9; D gene: TRBD1; clone size: many; J gene: TRBJ1-1; CDR3 DNA: TGTGCCAGCAGCCCGACCGACAGGGCCCGACCCACTGAAGCTTTCTTT; CDR3 protein: CASSPTDRARPTEAFF
V gene: TRBV25-1; D gene: NA; clone size: NA; J gene: TRBJ1-2; CDR3 DNA: TGTGCCAGCCAAGCCCCGGGGCCCAACTATGGCTACACCTTC; CDR3 protein: CASQAPGPNYGYTF
V gene: TRBV7-2; D gene: NA; clone size: NA; J gene: TRBJ1-2; CDR3 DNA: TGTGCCAGCAGCAGCGCGGGGTCAGGCTATGGCTACACCTTC; CDR3 protein: CASSSAGSGYGYTF
V gene: TRBV2; D gene: TRBD1; clone size: many; J gene: TRBJ1-6; CDR3 DNA: TGTGCCAGCAGCGAAATGGGACAGGGAAATTCACCCCTCCACTTT; CDR3 protein: CASSEMGQGNSPLHF
V gene: TRBV7-9; D gene: NA; clone size: many; J gene: TRBJ2-2; CDR3 DNA: TGTGCCAGCAGCTTACTGGGGGGCCTGGCCACCGGGGAGCTGTTTTTT; CDR3 protein: CASSLLGGLATGELFF
V gene: TRBV2; D gene: TRBD2; clone size: NA; J gene: TRBJ2-1; CDR3 DNA: TGTGCCAGCAGTGCGGGACTAGCGAGCTCCTACAATGAGCAGTTCTTC; CDR3 protein: CASSAGLASSYNEQFF
V gene: TRBV5-4; D gene: TRBD1; clone size: many; J gene: TRBJ1-2; CDR3 DNA: TGTGCCAGCAGCTTCCCGACAGGGGGGAATTATGGCTACACCTTC; CDR3 protein: CASSFPTGGNYGYTF
V gene: TRBV29-1; D gene: NA; clone size: many; J gene: TRBJ2-3; CDR3 DNA: TGCAGCGTGCGACTAGGGGATACGCAGTATTTT; CDR3 protein: CSVRLGDTQYF
V gene: TRBV6-1; D gene: NA; clone size: NA; J gene: TRBJ1-5; CDR3 DNA: TGTACCAGCAGTGTACGCAGGCTCAGGGAGCCCCAGCATTTT; CDR3 protein: CTSSVRRLREPQHF
V gene: TRBV6-5; D gene: TRBD1; clone size: many; J gene: TRBJ1-3; CDR3 DNA: TGTGCCAGCAGTTTACAGGGGAATAGGAACACCATGTATTTT; CDR3 protein: CASSLQGNRNTMYF
V gene: TRBV12-3/TRBV12-4; D gene: TRBD1; clone size: many; J gene: TRBJ1-2; CDR3 DNA: TGTGCCAGCAGTTTGAGTTACGGGACAGAATTCTATGGCTACACCTTC; CDR3 protein: CASSLSYGTEFYGYTF
V gene: TRBV7-2; D gene: NA; clone size: NA; J gene: TRBJ2-7; CDR3 DNA: TGTGCCAGCAGCCCGACTCGTCGTCGTGAGCAGTACTTC; CDR3 protein: CASSPTRRREQYF
V gene: TRBV7-2; D gene: NA; clone size: many; J gene: TRBJ1-3; CDR3 DNA: TGTGCCAGCAGCTTGCATACAGGGAGAAACACCATATATTTT; CDR3 protein: CASSLHTGRNTIYF
V gene: TRBV12-3/TRBV12-4; D gene: NA; clone size: many; J gene: TRBJ1-1; CDR3 DNA: TGTGCCAGCACTGGACAGTACTTGAACACTGAAGCTTTCTTT; CDR3 protein: CASTGQYLNTEAFF
V gene: TRBV19; D gene: NA; clone size: NA; J gene: TRBJ1-6; CDR3 DNA: TGTGCCAGTAGTATGGATCCCTGGGCAAATTCACCCCTCCACTTT; CDR3 protein: CASSMDPWANSPLHF
V gene: TRBV6-6; D gene: NA; clone size: NA; J gene: TRBJ2-1; CDR3 DNA: TGTGCCAGCAGTTACTCTGGCAACAATGAGCAGTTCTTC; CDR3 protein: CASSYSGNNEQFF
V gene: TRBV2; D gene: NA; clone size: NA; J gene: TRBJ1-5; CDR3 DNA: TGTGCCAGCACCGACCTCCCCCGGGCCACAGAGGGCAATCAGCCCCAGCATTTT; CDR3 protein: CASTDLPRATEGNQPQHF
V gene: TRBV4-1; D gene: NA; clone size: many; J gene: TRBJ2-2; CDR3 DNA: TGCGCCACCCGGGGAACCGGGGAGCTGTTTTTT; CDR3 protein: CATRGTGELFF
V gene: TRBV6-6; D gene: NA; clone size: many; J gene: TRBJ1-4; CDR3 DNA: TGTGCCAGCAGAGGAAATGAAAAACTGTTTTTT; CDR3 protein: CASRGNEKLFF
V gene: TRBV2; D gene: TRBD2; clone size: once; J gene: TRBJ2-3; CDR3 DNA: TGTGCCAGCAGCCAAGATCCTAGCGGGAGTAGGTCGGATACGCAGTATTTT; CDR3 protein: CASSQDPSGSRSDTQYF
V gene: TRBV7-2; D gene: NA; clone size: many; J gene: TRBJ1-1; CDR3 DNA: TGTGCCAGCAGCCTGCAAACAGGTATGAACACTGAAGCTTTCTTT; CDR3 protein: CASSLQTGMNTEAFF
V gene: TRBV2; D gene: NA; clone size: NA; J gene: TRBJ1-2; CDR3 DNA: TGTGCCAGCAGTGGTTCGAGGGCCTTGAGTGGCTACACCTTC; CDR3 protein: CASSGSRALSGYTF
V gene: TRBV25-1; D gene: NA; clone size: many; J gene: TRBJ2-2; CDR3 DNA: TGTGCCAGCAGTTTATACTCGGCCGGGGAGCTGTTTTTT; CDR3 protein: CASSLYSAGELFF
V gene: TRBV20-1; D gene: NA; clone size: many; J gene: TRBJ1-1; CDR3 DNA: TGCAGTGCTAGAGGCCGGTACACTGAAGCTTTCTTT; CDR3 protein: CSARGRYTEAFF
V gene: TRBV11-2; D gene: NA; clone size: many; J gene: TRBJ1-5; CDR3 DNA: TGTGCCAGCAGCCGAGACTTGGCGGCATACAATCAGCCCCAGCATTTT; CDR3 protein: CASSRDLAAYNQPQHF
V gene: TRBV15; D gene: TRBD2; clone size: NA; J gene: TRBJ2-5; CDR3 DNA: TGTGCCACCAGCACTGCGGGAGGGACTAGCGGCCGCCTTACGTTAGGCTTC; CDR3 protein: CATSTAGGTSGRLTLGF